This T cell receptor beta chain was obtained from a study of ipilimumab plus nivolumab after autologous stem cell transplantation. The repertoire was sequenced with immunoSEQ multiplex PCR; TCRdb's copy has only in-frame clones and lacks some. The sample has more than 15,000 clones, 70% to 85% seen once. V lost 2 bases and J lost 7, with 20 bases in between. This CDR3 has 16 amino acids. Germline V lookup: CDR1 MNHNY, CDR2 SVGAGI (reference sequence). Through week 26, nivolumab 3 mg/kg IV was given weeks 1, 4, 7, 10, then biweekly. This sample comprised PBMCs, obtained in a trial of ipilimumab plus nivolumab as post-transplant consolidation. The TCR sequence derives from a male donor with diffuse large B-cell lymphoma. The rearrangement links TRBV6-6 to TRBJ2-5; possibly TRBD1 or TRBD2 for D (5 bases each). In nucleotides, the CDR3 is TGTGCCAGCAGTTACCCTAATCTATGGGGGACGGGGACCCAGTACTTC. The encoded protein is CASSYPNLWGTGTQYF.